What follows are 8 T cell receptor beta chains derived from one specimen sequenced in a study of CD8+ T cells in alopecia areata. Treatment meaning: oral pan-JAK inhibitor, 5-10 mg twice daily. cDNA reverse transcribed from extracted RNA served as the sequencing template. Assay: immunoSEQ multiplex PCR; the TCRdb copy retains only in-frame clones and omits some. The repertoire holds fewer than 250,000 clones, with around 65% as singletons. The sample consisted of CD4+ T cells sorted from blood, taken at week 4, from a patient treated with tofacitinib. Source of these receptors: a human donor with alopecia areata.

The chain employs TRBV7-8 and TRBJ2-2, with 9 bases aligning to TRBD1. The CDR3 contains 16 residues. Germline assignment: CDR1 SGHVS and CDR2 FQNEAQ. With 3 bases clipped from V and 4 bases from J, the junction kept 6 bases outside the gene matches. As DNA, the CDR3 is TGTGCCAGCAGCTTTAACAGGGGGCAGGGCACCGGGGAGCTGTTTTTT. Amino acids: CASSFNRGQGTGELFF. Full variable domain (missing parts from reference TRBV7-8 and TRBJ2-2): GAGVSQSPRYKVAKRGQDVALRCDPISGHVSLFWYQQALGQGPEFLTYFQNEAQLDKSGLPSDRFFAERPEGSVSTLKIQRTQQEDSAVYLCASSFNRGQGTGELFFGEGSRLTVL.

This clone was picked up a small number of times. The V call is TRBV20-1, the J call TRBJ2-5; D remains unclear. The germline CDR1 and CDR2 sequences are DFQATT and SNEGSKA (reference sequence). Trimming took off 0 bases at V and 5 bases at J, with 1 base between the two ends. The CDR3 covers 10 residues. CDR3 in amino acids: CSARDETQYF. In DNA, the CDR3 is TGCAGTGCTAGAGATGAGACCCAGTACTTC.

This clone was seen a few times. This chain links TRBV6-6 with TRBJ1-2, with D unclear. CDR1 is MNHNY and CDR2 is SVGAGI in the germline V gene (reference sequence). Trimming took off 0 bases at V and 2 bases at J, with 7 bases between the two ends. CDR3 size: 14 residues. The CDR3 sequence is CASSYSWQNYGYTF. The CDR3 nucleotides are TGTGCCAGCAGTTACTCGTGGCAGAACTATGGCTACACCTTC.

The chain uses TRBV5-6 and TRBJ2-6, with D perhaps given as TRBD1 or TRBD2 (6 bases each). Looked up from germline, CDR1 is SGHDT and CDR2 is YYEEEE. The CDR3 consists of 17 residues. V was trimmed by 5 bases and J by 4 bases, leaving 19 bases between them. This CDR3 reads CASRAPGAREGANVLTF. The CDR3 DNA is TGTGCCAGCAGGGCTCCGGGGGCGAGAGAGGGGGCCAACGTCCTGACTTTC.

The chain carries TRBV5-1 and TRBJ1-1; perhaps TRBD1 as D (6 bases). V dropped 1 base and J dropped 1 base, with 17 bases sitting between them. The germline V gene encodes CDR1 SGHRS and CDR2 YFSETQ. This CDR3 contains 17 residues. The CDR3 loop reads CASSLRIDRTQNTEAFF. The DNA of the CDR3 is TGCGCCAGCAGCTTGCGAATAGACAGGACTCAGAACACTGAAGCTTTCTTT.

The chain carries TRBV2 and TRBJ1-5; a possible D gene is TRBD1 (6 bases). This CDR3 is 15 amino acids long. Germline CDR1 reads SNHLY; CDR2 reads FYNNEI. V was cut by 6 bases and J by 0 bases, with 12 bases left in between. The DNA for the CDR3 is TGTGCCAGCAGCCTCGGGACACATAGCAATCAGCCCCAGCATTTT. Its translation: CASSLGTHSNQPQHF.

V and J are TRBV7-2 and TRBJ2-7; no clear D gene. Germline CDR1 reads SGHTA; CDR2 reads FQGNSA. V was shortened by 1 base and J by 3 bases, with 7 bases between the two germline ends. The CDR3 has 13 amino acids. This chain's CDR3 is CASSLVPSYEQYF. The CDR3, as DNA: TGTGCCAGCAGCTTAGTTCCAAGCTACGAGCAGTACTTC. The full variable domain, completed using reference TRBV7-2 and TRBJ2-7, is GAGVSQSPSNKVTEKGKDVELRCDPISGHTALYWYRQSLGQGLEFLIYFQGNSAPDKSGLPSDRFSAERTGGSVSTLTIQRTQQEDSAVYLCASSLVPSYEQYFGPGTRLTVT.

The V gene is TRBV5-1, the J gene TRBJ1-2, with a weak D call TRBD1 (6 bases). CDR3 length equals 16 residues. V was shortened by 0 bases and J by 4 bases, with 16 bases between the two germline ends. Germline V lookup: CDR1 SGHRS, CDR2 YFSETQ. The CDR3 here is CASSLADGTHTYGYTF. Here the CDR3 DNA reads TGCGCCAGCAGCTTGGCCGACGGGACACACACCTATGGCTACACCTTC.